The rows below give T cell receptor beta chains drawn from one sample of a study of blood T cells in healthy people across ages. MiXCR, run by TCRdb on the 5' RACE reads, gives a single entry per CDR3 protein. The sample lists about 640,000 distinct CDR3 sequences, 45% to 65% occurring once. Sequencing was performed on blood. The receptors were gathered from a man in his sixties in good health. The CDR3 runs from the conserved cysteine through the conserved F or W. A D gene is named only where the DNA matches it firmly. Size values are once, few and many counts, or a class for expanded clones, and some rows have none.

D gene: .; J gene: TRBJ2-5; V gene: TRBV5-1; clone size: .; CDR3 DNA: TGCGCCAGCAGCTTTTTAGGGGGAGGTGAGCAGTACTTC; CDR3 protein: CASSFLGGGEQYF
D gene: .; J gene: TRBJ2-7; V gene: TRBV7-8; clone size: .; CDR3 DNA: TGTGCCAGCAGCCCCGGAGGGGCAGGGGGCTACGAGCAGTACTTC; CDR3 protein: CASSPGGAGGYEQYF
D gene: TRBD2; J gene: TRBJ2-1; V gene: TRBV3-1; clone size: .; CDR3 DNA: TGTGCCAGCAGCCCTCGGGGCGGGGGGCTCCTCAATGAGCAGTTCTTC; CDR3 protein: CASSPRGGGLLNEQFF
D gene: .; J gene: TRBJ2-6; V gene: TRBV6-5; clone size: .; CDR3 DNA: TGTGCCAGCAGTTACTCGCCAGTCTCTGGGGCCAACGTCCTGACTTTC; CDR3 protein: CASSYSPVSGANVLTF
D gene: .; J gene: TRBJ2-1; V gene: TRBV6-2/TRBV6-3; clone size: few; CDR3 DNA: TGTGCCAGCTCACCACTATACAATGAGCAGTTCTTC; CDR3 protein: CASSPLYNEQFF
D gene: .; J gene: TRBJ2-5; V gene: TRBV20-1; clone size: few; CDR3 DNA: TGCAGTGCTAGGGATACCACCAGGGAGACCCAGTACTTC; CDR3 protein: CSARDTTRETQYF
D gene: .; J gene: TRBJ2-7; V gene: TRBV5-1; clone size: once; CDR3 DNA: TGCGCCAGCAGCTTGGGTGTCGGGGAAAAAGCCTACGAGCAGTACTTC; CDR3 protein: CASSLGVGEKAYEQYF
D gene: .; J gene: TRBJ2-1; V gene: TRBV12-3/TRBV12-4; clone size: few; CDR3 DNA: TGTGCCAGCAGTTTAGGTGGCGCTGAGCAGTTCTTC; CDR3 protein: CASSLGGAEQFF
D gene: .; J gene: TRBJ2-7; V gene: TRBV2; clone size: .; CDR3 DNA: TGTGCCAGCAGTGAAGCGCAGGGACCCCAGGAGCAGTACTTC; CDR3 protein: CASSEAQGPQEQYF
D gene: .; J gene: TRBJ2-5; V gene: TRBV5-1; clone size: .; CDR3 DNA: TGCGCCAGTTGGTTAAGAGAGACCCAGTACTTC; CDR3 protein: CASWLRETQYF
D gene: .; J gene: TRBJ2-5; V gene: TRBV25-1; clone size: .; CDR3 DNA: TGTGCCAGCAGTGCCCGCCCTCGGGGGCCACAAGAGACCCAGTACTTC; CDR3 protein: CASSARPRGPQETQYF
D gene: .; J gene: TRBJ2-1; V gene: TRBV4-1; clone size: few; CDR3 DNA: TGCGCCAGCAGCCCCCGCCCCCCAGGACTTGCGAATCCATACAATGAGCAGTTCTTC; CDR3 protein: CASSPRPPGLANPYNEQFF
D gene: .; J gene: TRBJ2-7; V gene: TRBV5-1; clone size: .; CDR3 DNA: TGCGCCAGCAGTTTCCTATTGGAGACAGACCAGTTCCAGGACGAGCAGTACTTC; CDR3 protein: CASSFLLETDQFQDEQYF
D gene: .; J gene: TRBJ2-3; V gene: TRBV5-1; clone size: few; CDR3 DNA: TGCGCCAGCAGCTTGGAACCGGGGAGCACAGATACGCAGTATTTT; CDR3 protein: CASSLEPGSTDTQYF
D gene: TRBD1; J gene: TRBJ1-5; V gene: TRBV9; clone size: .; CDR3 DNA: TGTGCCAGCAGCCGGACAGGGGGCGGCAATCAGCCCCAGCATTTT; CDR3 protein: CASSRTGGGNQPQHF
D gene: .; J gene: TRBJ1-1; V gene: TRBV6-6; clone size: .; CDR3 DNA: TGTGCCAGCAGTTACTCCGAAGGAGGGTTAACTTTCTTT; CDR3 protein: CASSYSEGGLTFF
D gene: .; J gene: TRBJ2-1; V gene: TRBV6-5; clone size: few; CDR3 DNA: TGTGCCAGCAGTCAAAAGGGGGTCTCCTACAATGAGCAGTTCTTC; CDR3 protein: CASSQKGVSYNEQFF
D gene: .; J gene: TRBJ2-1; V gene: TRBV5-1; clone size: .; CDR3 DNA: TGCGCCAGCAGCGGGTATCGGAATGAGCAGTTCTTC; CDR3 protein: CASSGYRNEQFF
D gene: TRBD2; J gene: TRBJ2-7; V gene: TRBV20-1; clone size: few; CDR3 DNA: TGCAGTGCCCTCGGACTAGCGGGGGCCTACGAGCAGTACTTC; CDR3 protein: CSALGLAGAYEQYF